The clone carrying this TCR beta chain was seen more than once but under ten times. Antigen specificity is unknown. The isolated RNA, all of it, was reverse transcribed, so expressed TCRB transcripts were what got sequenced. Only in-frame clones appear in the TCRdb table, and some are missing; sequencing was by immunoSEQ multiplex PCR. In the table there are under 400,000 clones, 13% to 15% of which are singletons. The data were obtained in a study of beta chain features in type 1 diabetes. General study findings and limits: Shorter TCRB CDR3s, moderately but significantly so, marked every one of the four CD4+ subsets in Type 1 diabetes patients. PCR might show a preference for shorter templates, equally across patients and controls. Lower insertion and higher deletion counts appeared at VDJ junctions in type 1 diabetes patients.

Every donor had blood drawn once into heparin, 90 to 150 mL on average. The V gene's germline CDR1 is SGHVS and CDR2 FQNEAQ. V was trimmed by 6 bases and J by 0 bases, leaving 9 bases between them. The CDR3 runs to 15 residues. The V call is TRBV7-8, the J call TRBJ2-6; D call uncertain. The sequencing sample was made of central memory CD4+ T cells from blood. This TCR was recovered from a man aged 30 to 45 in good health. This CDR3 is CASRSWGSGANVLTF. In DNA, the CDR3 is TGTGCCAGCAGGTCTTGGGGCTCTGGGGCCAACGTCCTGACTTTC. The entire variable domain, with the rest obtained from reference TRBV7-8 and TRBJ2-6, is as follows: GAGVSQSPRYKVAKRGQDVALRCDPISGHVSLFWYQQALGQGPEFLTYFQNEAQLDKSGLPSDRFFAERPEGSVSTLKIQRTQQEDSAVYLCASRSWGSGANVLTFGAGSRLTVL.